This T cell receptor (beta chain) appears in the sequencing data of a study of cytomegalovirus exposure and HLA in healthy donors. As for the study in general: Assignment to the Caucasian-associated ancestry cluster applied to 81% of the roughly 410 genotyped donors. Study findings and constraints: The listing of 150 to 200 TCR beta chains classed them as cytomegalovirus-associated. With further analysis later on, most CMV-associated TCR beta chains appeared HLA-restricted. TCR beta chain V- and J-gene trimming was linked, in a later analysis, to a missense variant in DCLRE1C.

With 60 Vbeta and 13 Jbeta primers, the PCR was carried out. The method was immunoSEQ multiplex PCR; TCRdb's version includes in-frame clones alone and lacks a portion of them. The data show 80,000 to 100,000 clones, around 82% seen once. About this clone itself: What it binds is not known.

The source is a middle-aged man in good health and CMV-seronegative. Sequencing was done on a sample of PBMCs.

This CDR3 is CASSSTGHPSTGELFF. CDR3 DNA sequence: TGCGCCAGCAGCTCCACCGGACACCCTTCCACCGGGGAGCTGTTTTTT. The rearrangement uses TRBV5-1 and TRBJ2-2; D is perhaps TRBD1 (5 bases). V lost 3 bases to trimming and J lost 4 bases, with 16 bases between them. The CDR3 has 16 residues. Per germline, CDR1 SGHRS and CDR2 YFSETQ.